Listed here are 27 T cell receptor beta chains from one sample, sequenced in a study of T-cell reconstitution after alpha-beta-depleted transplantation in children. TCRbeta library preparation incorporated unique molecular identifiers. TCRdb re-analysed the PCR reads in MiXCR, keeping a single row per CDR3 protein. This sample has nearly 200,000 distinct CDR3 sequences, with 5% to 6.5% found just once. The sample consisted of PBMCs, taken before TCRalphabeta/CD19-depleted stem cell transplant. Receptors were obtained from a girl less than two years old with combined immunodeficiency, due to receive a stem cell transplant.

In its sample, this clonotype was seen many times. This chain connects TRBV5-6 to TRBJ2-7; D unresolved. This CDR3 has 12 amino acids. Trimming shortened V by 4 bases and J by 2 bases, and 7 bases separated the two germline ends. In germline, CDR1 is SGHDT, CDR2 YYEEEE. The CDR3 nucleotides read TGTGCCAGCAGCCACGCAGCCTACGAGCAGTACTTC. As protein: CASSHAAYEQYF.

This clonotype was observed at least ten times. The chain couples TRBV27 to TRBJ2-1; TRBD2 agrees at 10 bases. Germline values: CDR1 MNHEY, CDR2 SMNVEV (reference sequence). Losses at the gene ends were 2 bases for V and 4 bases for J; bases not matched to a gene: 5. The CDR3 length is 16 residues. CDR3 in DNA: TGTGCCAGCAGTTTAGTGGGAGCGGGAGGGTACAATGAGCAGTTCTTC. Its translation is CASSLVGAGGYNEQFF.

This clonotype was seen many times. This sequence joins TRBV29-1 and TRBJ2-3, with 14 positions matching TRBD2. CDR3 length equals 20 residues. Germline V gene sequence: CDR1 SQVTM, CDR2 ANQGSEA. J gave up 0 bases and V 3 bases, and 14 bases lay outside the gene matches. The CDR3, as DNA: TGCAGCGTTGAGGGAGGGACTAGCGGGGGCAGAAGTGCTAGCACAGATACGCAGTATTTT. Amino acid sequence: CSVEGGTSGGRSASTDTQYF.

Many counts were recorded for this clonotype. This chain connects TRBV29-1 to TRBJ2-3, with D unclear. This CDR3 is 13 amino acids long. Trimming took 8 bases from V and 1 from J, leaving 13 bases between them. Germline CDR1 and CDR2: SQVTM and ANQGSEA. CDR3 DNA: TGCAGCTCGTTGATATACCGCACAGATACGCAGTATTTT. Translated, it gives CSSLIYRTDTQYF.

This clonotype was observed at least ten times. V is TRBV5-6 and J is TRBJ2-7; 8 positions match TRBD1. Per the germline V gene, CDR1 is SGHDT and CDR2 is YYEEEE. The CDR3 runs to 14 residues. J lost 2 bases, V lost 0 bases, and 1 base had no gene match. CDR3 region: CASSLGTGTYEQYF. Written as DNA, the CDR3 is TGTGCCAGCAGCTTGGGGACAGGGACCTACGAGCAGTACTTC.

This clonotype was detected ten times or more. The gene calls are TRBV12-3 or TRBV12-4 and TRBJ2-3; either TRBD1 or TRBD2 may supply D (5 bases each). The CDR3 length is 19 residues. V gave up 7 bases and J gave up 0 bases, with 26 bases separating them. CDR3 coding DNA: TGTGCCAGCACTACATGGTATCTTACGCCGGGACGGAGCACAGATACGCAGTATTTT. It specifies CASTTWYLTPGRSTDTQYF.

This clonotype has ten or more counts. The chain links TRBV6-5 to TRBJ2-3, with D perhaps matching TRBD2 (6 bases). CDR1 is MNHEY, CDR2 SVGAGI, per germline. V dropped 5 bases and J dropped 2 bases, with 14 bases sitting between them. This CDR3 region has 15 residues. The CDR3 DNA reads TGTGCCAGCAGTAACCGGGACTTTGACACAGATACGCAGTATTTT. Protein: CASSNRDFDTDTQYF.

This clonotype showed up many times. This chain links TRBV20-1 with TRBJ1-4, with 11 bases aligning to TRBD1. The germline V gene has CDR1 DFQATT and CDR2 SNEGSKA (reference sequence). V dropped 6 bases and J dropped 0; count of bases not matched to a gene: 3. The CDR3 extends over 15 amino acids. Here the CDR3 reads CSARGQGATNEKLFF. The CDR3 bases are TGCAGTGCCCGGGGACAGGGGGCAACTAATGAAAAACTGTTTTTT.

This clonotype was seen repeatedly, ten times or more. V is TRBV7-9 and J is TRBJ2-3; D is possibly TRBD2 (7 bases). Trimming shortened V by 5 bases and J by 14 bases, and 14 bases separated the two germline ends. CDR1 is SEHNR and CDR2 is FQNEAQ in the germline V gene (reference sequence). CDR3 length: 11 residues. For the CDR3, the DNA is TGTGCCAGCAGCCCTGGGGGGGCGAGGTATTTT. This sequence encodes CASSPGGARYF.

The chain carries TRBV27 and TRBJ1-2; 7 nucleotides line up with TRBD1. Germline loops: CDR1 MNHEY, CDR2 SMNVEV (reference sequence). This CDR3 is 14 amino acids long. With 8 bases clipped from V and 4 bases from J, the junction kept 10 bases outside the gene matches. DNA of the CDR3: TGTGCCAGCGGAACAACCGGGACAGCCTATGGCTACACCTTC. This sequence encodes CASGTTGTAYGYTF.

This clonotype was recorded many times. The V gene is TRBV6-2 or TRBV6-3, the J gene TRBJ1-5; no definite D call. V lost 5 bases and J 3 bases, leaving 17 bases between the germline ends. CDR1 is MNHEY, CDR2 SVGEGT, per germline. CDR3 length equals 16 residues. This chain's CDR3 is CASSLRVGSPNQPQHF. CDR3 DNA: TGTGCCAGCAGTCTCCGGGTCGGCAGCCCCAATCAGCCCCAGCATTTT.

This clonotype was detected ten times or more. The chain couples TRBV5-1 to TRBJ2-7, with TRBD2 as a possible D gene (6 bases). The germline CDR1 and CDR2 sequences are SGHRS and YFSETQ. Trimming took off 6 bases at V and 3 bases at J, with 13 bases between the two ends. The CDR3 loop spans 13 amino acids. The CDR3 sequence is CASNTGDGYEQYF. CDR3 DNA sequence: TGCGCCAGCAATACGGGGGATGGCTACGAGCAGTACTTC.

This clonotype was detected ten times or more. The V call is TRBV7-6, the J call TRBJ2-1; TRBD2 might be the D (6 bases). Germline V gives CDR1 SGHVS, CDR2 FNYEAQ. Deletions cut 3 bases from V and 3 bases from J, with 21 bases between. This CDR3 is built from 18 residues. CDR3 in DNA: TGTGCCAGCAGCTTCGGGAGAGGGATCCGGGCCTACTACAATGAGCAGTTCTTC. Translation gives CASSFGRGIRAYYNEQFF.

This clonotype was seen at least ten times. The chain uses TRBV2 and TRBJ2-5; D not certain. Germline V gene data show CDR1 as SNHLY and CDR2 as FYNNEI. The CDR3 runs 11 residues. Trimming cost V 6 bases and J 4 bases, with 6 bases left between them. The CDR3 reads CASRALETQYF. In nucleotides, the CDR3 is TGTGCCAGCAGGGCTTTAGAGACCCAGTACTTC.

This clonotype was found many times. The J gene is TRBJ2-2, the V gene TRBV10-3, with 9 nucleotides matching TRBD2. The length of the CDR3 is 17 residues. Germline assignment: CDR1 ENHRY and CDR2 SYGVKD. The V gene end was trimmed by 0 bases and the J gene end by 7 bases; junction bases not matched to a gene: 9. The DNA of the CDR3 is TGTGCCATCAGTGAGTCTCTTGCGGGGGGGCCCGGCGGGGAGCTGTTTTTT. This sequence encodes CAISESLAGGPGGELFF.

Written as DNA, the CDR3 is TGTGCCAGCAGTTACCTCGTCGGAGGGTCCTACGAGCAGTACTTC. This codes for CASSYLVGGSYEQYF. The chain is built from TRBV6-2 or TRBV6-3 and TRBJ2-7; a possible D gene is TRBD2 (6 bases). The CDR3 contains 15 residues. CDR1 is MNHEY, CDR2 SVGEGT, per germline. V gave up 2 bases and J gave up 1 base, with 12 bases separating them.

Turning to this clonotype: A read error may be the cause here, since a much bigger clone is one base away. The CDR3 carries no conserved terminal phenylalanine or tryptophan, so it likely arises from a read error. The chain recombines TRBV20-1 with TRBJ2-5, with D possibly TRBD1 on 6 matching bases. Germline-derived CDR1 and CDR2 are DFQATT and SNEGSKA (reference sequence). V dropped 2 bases and J dropped 5 bases, with 21 bases sitting between them. The CDR3 has 16 amino acids. The CDR3 sequence: CSARRTPGQSRETQYC. The CDR3 DNA sequence: TGCAGTGCTAGACGCACGCCGGGACAAAGTCGGGAGACCCAGTACTGC.

There are many counts of this clonotype. The chain is built from TRBV5-8 and TRBJ1-1, with D possibly TRBD1 on 6 matching bases. V lost 9 bases to trimming and J lost 5 bases, with 11 bases between them. The germline V gene encodes CDR1 SGHTS and CDR2 YDEGEE. The CDR3 covers 11 residues. The chain's CDR3 is CATRGGTEAFF. CDR3 nucleotide sequence: TGTGCCACCAGGGGAGGGACTGAAGCTTTCTTT. Looking up the rest from reference TRBV5-8 and TRBJ1-1 gives the full variable domain: EAGVTQSPTHLIKTRGQQATLRCSPISGHTSVYWYQQALGLGLQFLLWYDEGEERNRGNFPPRFSGRQFPNYSSELNVNALELEDSALYLCATRGGTEAFFGQGTRLTVV.

This clonotype was picked up many times. This chain connects TRBV3-1 to TRBJ2-1, with TRBD2 matching 10 bases. This CDR3 comprises 15 residues. Losses at the gene ends were 4 bases for V and 9 bases for J; bases not matched to a gene: 9. The V gene's germline CDR1 is LGHDT and CDR2 YNNKEL (reference sequence). CDR3 sequence: CASSPSSGGAIEQFF. The CDR3, as DNA: TGTGCCAGCAGCCCCTCAAGCGGGGGGGCTATTGAGCAGTTCTTC.

In this sample, this clonotype turned up a few times. CDR3 DNA sequence: TGCGCCAGCAGCTCAGCGGGGGCTGAAAGCTCCTACAATGAGCAGTTCTTC. It specifies CASSSAGAESSYNEQFF. The chain is built from TRBV5-1 and TRBJ2-1; 8 bases agree with TRBD2. The CDR3 sequence is 17 residues long. J lost 0 bases, V lost 3 bases, and 8 bases had no gene match. The germline CDR1 and CDR2 sequences are SGHRS and YFSETQ.

This clonotype was observed many times. The rearrangement uses TRBV27 and TRBJ2-1, with a weak D call TRBD2 (6 bases). CDR1 and CDR2 (germline): MNHEY, SMNVEV (reference sequence). The CDR3 runs 15 residues. The V end was cut by 3 bases, the J end by 4 bases, with 13 bases between. The CDR3 loop is CASSFGLGGYNEQFF. The DNA of the CDR3 is TGTGCCAGCAGTTTCGGGCTTGGGGGGTACAATGAGCAGTTCTTC.

This clonotype was recorded many times. The J gene is TRBJ2-1, the V gene TRBV5-5; D remains ambiguous. The V end was cut by 4 bases, the J end by 9 bases, with 14 bases between. The CDR3 length is 13 residues. The germline V gene encodes CDR1 SGHKS and CDR2 YYEKEE (reference sequence). CDR3 amino acids: CASSPNPSGEQFF. Here the CDR3 DNA reads TGTGCCAGCAGCCCAAATCCGTCCGGTGAGCAGTTCTTC.

This clonotype was detected ten times or more. J is TRBJ2-2 and V is TRBV7-9; unclear D gene. Trimming shortened V by 5 bases and J by 0 bases, and 7 bases separated the two germline ends. The V gene's germline CDR1 is SEHNR and CDR2 FQNEAQ (reference sequence). This CDR3 has 14 amino acids. CDR3 region: CASSPEPNTGELFF. CDR3 nucleotides: TGTGCCAGCAGCCCAGAACCGAACACCGGGGAGCTGTTTTTT. Full variable domain (outside the CDR3, taken from reference TRBV7-9 and TRBJ2-2): DTGVSQNPRHKITKRGQNVTFRCDPISEHNRLYWYRQTLGQGPEFLTYFQNEAQLEKSRLLSDRFSAERPKGSFSTLEIQRTEQGDSAMYLCASSPEPNTGELFFGEGSRLTVL.

This clonotype came up many times. The rearrangement uses TRBV2 and TRBJ2-1; tentatively, D is TRBD2 (6 bases). V lost 6 bases and J lost 5, with 20 bases in between. Germline V lookup: CDR1 SNHLY, CDR2 FYNNEI. This CDR3 is built from 16 residues. CDR3 loop: CASRPRLDEAHNEQFF. The CDR3 coding sequence is TGTGCCAGCAGACCCCGACTAGATGAGGCGCACAATGAGCAGTTCTTC.

This clonotype was counted between two and nine times. The gene calls are TRBV25-1 and TRBJ2-7; 8 bases are shared with TRBD1. The CDR3 is 13 amino acids. The J segment lost 5 bases and the V segment lost 4 bases, leaving 4 bases of the junction unmatched. Germline CDR1 and CDR2: MGHDK and SYGVNS. The CDR3 sequence: CASSGGQAHEQYF. The CDR3 DNA is TGTGCCAGCAGTGGGGGACAGGCCCACGAGCAGTACTTC.

This clonotype appeared many times. The genes are TRBV12-3 or TRBV12-4 and TRBJ2-1, with TRBD1 matching over 7 bases. This CDR3 is built from 14 residues. V lost 5 bases, J lost 7 bases, and 8 bases stayed unmatched. CDR3: CASSARAGGNEQFF. In DNA form, the CDR3 reads TGTGCCAGCAGTGCAAGGGCAGGGGGTAATGAGCAGTTCTTC.

The table lists this clonotype with many counts. This chain connects TRBV11-2 to TRBJ2-1, with 10 bases identical to TRBD2. Germline V gives CDR1 SGHAT, CDR2 FQNNGV. Trimming at V came to 5 bases and at J to 8 bases, leaving 12 bases not matched to a gene. The CDR3 loop spans 16 amino acids. DNA for the CDR3: TGTGCCAGCAGCGTTATATCTAGCGGGGGAGGGGATGAGCAGTTCTTC. Translating gives CASSVISSGGGDEQFF.